This entry is about one T cell receptor beta chain. Study processing details: Counts of nucleated cells, estimated from reference gene primer amplification, were obtained. Data came from immunoSEQ multiplex PCR; TCRdb stores just in-frame clones and leaves some out. The DNA gave D and trimming, while V, J and clone size come from that table. The table includes around 320,000 clones, 70% to 90% detected once. These data originate in a study of blood T cell repertoires in COVID-19. In the study overall: The cDNA or gDNA used as material had been derived from T cells, B-cell-depleted T cells, or PBMCs.

Germline CDR1 reads LGHNA; CDR2 reads YNFKEQ. The J segment lost 6 bases and the V segment lost 3 bases, leaving 15 bases of the junction unmatched. The CDR3 totals 17 residues. The clonotype was recovered from a woman aged 30 to 39 who had recovered from COVID-19. Sequenced sample: peripheral blood. The chain uses TRBV4-2 and TRBJ1-1, with 8 bases aligning to TRBD1. The CDR3 DNA sequence: TGTGCCAGCAGCCATTCGGACAGGGCCGGCCGGTGGGCTGAAGCTTTCTTT. It is translated as CASSHSDRAGRWAEAFF.